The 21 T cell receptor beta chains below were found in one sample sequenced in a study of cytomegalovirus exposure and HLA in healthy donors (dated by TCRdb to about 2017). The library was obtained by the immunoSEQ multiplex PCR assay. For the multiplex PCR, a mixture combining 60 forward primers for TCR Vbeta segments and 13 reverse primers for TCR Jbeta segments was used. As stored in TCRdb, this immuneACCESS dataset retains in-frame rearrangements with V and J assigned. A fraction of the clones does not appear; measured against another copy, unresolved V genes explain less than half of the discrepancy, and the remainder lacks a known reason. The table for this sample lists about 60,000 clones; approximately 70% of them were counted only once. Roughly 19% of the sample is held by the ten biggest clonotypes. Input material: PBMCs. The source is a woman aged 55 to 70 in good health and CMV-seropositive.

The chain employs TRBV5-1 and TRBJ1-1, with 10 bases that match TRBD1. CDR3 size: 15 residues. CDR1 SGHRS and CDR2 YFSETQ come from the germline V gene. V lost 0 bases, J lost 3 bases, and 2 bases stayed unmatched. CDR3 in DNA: TGCGCCAGCAGCTTGGGACAGGGGGCATACACTGAAGCTTTCTTT. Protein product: CASSLGQGAYTEAFF.

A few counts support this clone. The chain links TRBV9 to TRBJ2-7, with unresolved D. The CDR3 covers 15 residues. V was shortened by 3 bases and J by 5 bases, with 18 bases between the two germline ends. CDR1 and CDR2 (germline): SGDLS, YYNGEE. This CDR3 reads CASSEPLKAGHEQYF. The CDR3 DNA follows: TGTGCCAGCAGCGAGCCCCTTAAGGCAGGCCACGAGCAGTACTTC.

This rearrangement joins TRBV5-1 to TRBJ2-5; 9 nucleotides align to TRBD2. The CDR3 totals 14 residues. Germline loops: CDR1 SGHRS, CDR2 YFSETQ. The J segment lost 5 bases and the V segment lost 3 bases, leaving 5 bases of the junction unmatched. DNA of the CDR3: TGCGCCAGCAGCTCGGGACTAGCTTTGGAGACCCAGTACTTC. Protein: CASSSGLALETQYF.

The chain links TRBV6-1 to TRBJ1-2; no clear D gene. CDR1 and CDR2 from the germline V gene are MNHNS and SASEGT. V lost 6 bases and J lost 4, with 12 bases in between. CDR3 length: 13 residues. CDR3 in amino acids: CASSLYVVYGYTF. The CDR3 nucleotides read TGTGCCAGCAGCCTCTACGTGGTCTATGGCTACACCTTC.

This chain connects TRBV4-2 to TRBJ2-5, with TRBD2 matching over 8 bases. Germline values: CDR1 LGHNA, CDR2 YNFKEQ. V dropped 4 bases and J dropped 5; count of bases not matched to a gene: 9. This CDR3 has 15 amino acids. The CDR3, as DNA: TGTGCCAGCAGCCCGGGAGGGAGTTCCGCGGAGACCCAGTACTTC. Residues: CASSPGGSSAETQYF.

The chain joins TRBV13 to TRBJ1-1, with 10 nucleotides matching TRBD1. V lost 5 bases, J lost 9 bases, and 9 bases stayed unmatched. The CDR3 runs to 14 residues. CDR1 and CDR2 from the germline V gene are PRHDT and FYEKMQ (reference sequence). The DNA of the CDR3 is TGTGCCAGCAGCGGACGGGACAGGGGAAGGAAAGCTTTCTTT. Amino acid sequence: CASSGRDRGRKAFF.

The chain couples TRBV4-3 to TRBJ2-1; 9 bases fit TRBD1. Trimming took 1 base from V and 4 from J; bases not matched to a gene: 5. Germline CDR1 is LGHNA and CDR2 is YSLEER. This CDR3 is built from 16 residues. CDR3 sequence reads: CASSQGTGTGYNEQFF. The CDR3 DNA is TGCGCCAGCAGCCAAGGAACCGGGACAGGGTACAATGAGCAGTTCTTC.

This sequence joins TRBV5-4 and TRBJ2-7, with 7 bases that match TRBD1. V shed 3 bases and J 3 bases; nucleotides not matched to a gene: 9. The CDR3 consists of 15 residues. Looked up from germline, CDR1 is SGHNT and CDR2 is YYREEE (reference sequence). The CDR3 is CASSSPGTANYEQYF. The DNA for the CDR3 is TGTGCCAGCAGCTCGCCCGGGACAGCGAACTACGAGCAGTACTTC.

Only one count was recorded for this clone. The CDR3 sequence: CASSPPDRGYGYTF. CDR3 sequence (DNA): TGTGCCAGCTCACCGCCGGACAGGGGTTATGGCTACACCTTC. The chain is built from TRBV18 and TRBJ1-2, with 9 bases fitting TRBD1. CDR1 KGHSH and CDR2 LQKENI come from the germline V gene. This CDR3 comprises 14 residues. J lost 5 bases, V lost 3 bases, and 4 bases had no gene match. Based on the CDR3 plus reference TRBV18 and TRBJ1-2, the full variable domain is NAGVMQNPRHLVRRRGQEARLRCSPMKGHSHVYWYRQLPEEGLKFMVYLQKENIIDESGMPKERFSAEFPKEGPSILRIQQVVRGDSAAYFCASSPPDRGYGYTFGSGTRLTVV.

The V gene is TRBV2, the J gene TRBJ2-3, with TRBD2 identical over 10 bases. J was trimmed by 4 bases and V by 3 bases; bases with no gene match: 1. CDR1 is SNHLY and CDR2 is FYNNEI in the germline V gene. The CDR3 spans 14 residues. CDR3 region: CASSEGTSADTQYF. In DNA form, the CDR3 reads TGTGCCAGCAGTGAGGGGACTAGCGCAGATACGCAGTATTTT.

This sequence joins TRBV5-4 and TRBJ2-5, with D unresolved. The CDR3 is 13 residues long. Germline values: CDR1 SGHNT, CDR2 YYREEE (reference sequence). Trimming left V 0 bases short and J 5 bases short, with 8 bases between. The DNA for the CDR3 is TGTGCCAGCAGCTTGGTCCAAGAGGAGACCCAGTACTTC. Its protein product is CASSLVQEETQYF.

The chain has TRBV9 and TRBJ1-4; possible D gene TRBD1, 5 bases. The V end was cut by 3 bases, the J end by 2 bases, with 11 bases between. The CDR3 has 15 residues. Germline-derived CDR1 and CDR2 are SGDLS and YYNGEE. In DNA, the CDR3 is TGTGCCAGCAGCGGGGGGGGGTGGACTAATGAAAAACTGTTTTTT. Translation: CASSGGGWTNEKLFF.

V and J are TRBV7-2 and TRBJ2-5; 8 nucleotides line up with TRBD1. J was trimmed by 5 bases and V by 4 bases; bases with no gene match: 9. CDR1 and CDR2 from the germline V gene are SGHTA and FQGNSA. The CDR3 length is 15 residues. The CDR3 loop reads CASSSTSTGGETQYF. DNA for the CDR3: TGTGCCAGCAGCTCGACCTCAACAGGGGGGGAGACCCAGTACTTC.

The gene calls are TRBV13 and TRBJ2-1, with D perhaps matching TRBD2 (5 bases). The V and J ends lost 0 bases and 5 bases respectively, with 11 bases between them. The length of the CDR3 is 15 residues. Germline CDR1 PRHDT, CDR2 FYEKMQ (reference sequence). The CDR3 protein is CASSLGRGIHNEQFF. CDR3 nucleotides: TGTGCCAGCAGCTTAGGCCGAGGGATCCACAATGAGCAGTTCTTC.

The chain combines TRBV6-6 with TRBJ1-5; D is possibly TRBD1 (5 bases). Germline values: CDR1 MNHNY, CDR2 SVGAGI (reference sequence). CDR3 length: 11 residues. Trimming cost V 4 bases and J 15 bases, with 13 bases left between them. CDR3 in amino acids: CASSSAGYWHF. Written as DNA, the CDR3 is TGTGCCAGCAGTTCGGCAGGGTACTGGCATTTT.

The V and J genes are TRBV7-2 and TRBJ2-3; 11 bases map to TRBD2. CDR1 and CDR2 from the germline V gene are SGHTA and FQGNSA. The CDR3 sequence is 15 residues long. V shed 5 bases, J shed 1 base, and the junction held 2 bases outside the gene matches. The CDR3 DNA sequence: TGTGCCAGCAGCCTGGGACTAGCGGGCACAGATACGCAGTATTTT. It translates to CASSLGLAGTDTQYF.

The CDR3 region has the DNA TGTGCCAGCAGCTTGGCCACGGGGATGAACACTGAAGCTTTCTTT. Translated: CASSLATGMNTEAFF. The chain joins TRBV5-4 to TRBJ1-1; D ambiguous. V was shortened by 0 bases and J by 0 bases, with 9 bases between the two germline ends. Germline CDR1 SGHNT, CDR2 YYREEE (reference sequence). The CDR3 extends over 15 amino acids.

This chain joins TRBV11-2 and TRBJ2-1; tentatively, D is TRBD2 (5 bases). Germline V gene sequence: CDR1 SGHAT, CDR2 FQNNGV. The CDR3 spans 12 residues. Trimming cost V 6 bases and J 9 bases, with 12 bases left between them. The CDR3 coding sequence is TGTGCCAGCAGGCCCGGGGTTTCTGAGCAGTTCTTC. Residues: CASRPGVSEQFF.

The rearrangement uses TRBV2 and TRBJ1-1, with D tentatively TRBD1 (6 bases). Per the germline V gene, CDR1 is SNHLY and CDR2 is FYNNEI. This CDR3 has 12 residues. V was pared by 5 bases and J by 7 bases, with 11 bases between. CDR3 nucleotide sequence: TGTGCCAGCAGTTCAGGGGCAAGTGAAGCTTTCTTT. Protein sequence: CASSSGASEAFF.

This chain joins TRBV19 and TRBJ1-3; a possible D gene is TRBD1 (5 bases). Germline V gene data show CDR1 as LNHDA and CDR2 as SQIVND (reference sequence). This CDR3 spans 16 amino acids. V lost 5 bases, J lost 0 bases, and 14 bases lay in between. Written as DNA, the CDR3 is TGTGCCAGTAGTCGGCCAGGGCTTTCCTCTGGAAACACCATATATTTT. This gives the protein CASSRPGLSSGNTIYF. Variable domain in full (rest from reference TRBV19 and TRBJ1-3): DGGITQSPKYLFRKEGQNVTLSCEQNLNHDAMYWYRQDPGQGLRLIYYSQIVNDFQKGDIAEGYSVSREKKESFPLTVTSAQKNPTAFYLCASSRPGLSSGNTIYFGEGSWLTVV.

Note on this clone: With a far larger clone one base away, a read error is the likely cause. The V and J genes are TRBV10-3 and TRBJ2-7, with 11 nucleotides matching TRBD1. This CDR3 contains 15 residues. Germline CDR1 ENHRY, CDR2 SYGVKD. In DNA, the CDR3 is TGTGCCATCTGTGAGTCGATGGACAGGGGGCACGAGCAGTACTTC. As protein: CAICESMDRGHEQYF.